This T cell receptor beta chain was observed in a study of T cells in Graves' hyperthyroidism and ophthalmopathy. Broader study findings: Progression to ophthalmopathy was predicted a median of about 6.6 months early.

The CDR3 has 12 residues. V lost 4 bases to trimming and J lost 8 bases, with 9 bases between them. The germline gives CDR1 MDHEN, CDR2 SYDVKM. RNA transcripts served as the template for amplifying TCR beta CDR3 regions. The TCR CDR3 was amplified in a first-round RT-PCR using the HTBI primer set. TCRdb re-derived calls from the multiplex PCR reads in MiXCR, one entry per CDR3 protein. The sample holds more than 550,000 distinct CDR3 sequences, approximately 15% seen once. This clonotype was picked up many times. Its antigen remains unidentified. Isolation of PBMCs was performed on 8 to 10 ml fresh peripheral blood.

V gene TRBV28 combines with J gene TRBJ2-1; D is perhaps TRBD1 (6 bases). Sequencing was carried out using blood. The receptor comes from a man aged 50 to 60 with Graves' hyperthyroidism. The CDR3 bases are TGTGCCAGCAGTTCAGGACAGTATGAGCAGTTCTTC. Protein product: CASSSGQYEQFF.